These T cell receptor beta chains were read from a single sample in a study of regulatory T cells in long-lasting Graves disease. MiXCR, applied by TCRdb to the multiplex PCR reads, yields one record per CDR3 protein. Here the sample spans about 460,000 distinct CDR3 sequences, approximately 14% being singletons. These same data were also listed under a study on T cells in Graves' hyperthyroidism and ophthalmopathy.

The material was peripheral blood mononuclear cells (PBMCs), obtained at new diagnosis, from a patient treated with antithyroid drugs. The receptors were sampled from a woman in her fifties or sixties with Graves disease. Both conserved end residues are part of each CDR3. D genes are given only for firm matches. A row's size may be missing; if present it is once, few, many or a size class.

TRBJ1-2	TRBV28	NA	many	TGTGCCAGCAGCCTTCGCGATTATGGCTACACCTTC	CASSLRDYGYTF
TRBJ2-1	TRBV6-5	NA	many	TGTGCCAGCAGTTACACCATTTTTGGGAGCTTAAATGAGCAGTTCTTC	CASSYTIFGSLNEQFF
TRBJ2-6	TRBV7-2	TRBD2	NA	TGTGCCAGCAGCTTAGGGTTGACGGCGGGAGAACATGGGGCCAACGTCCTGACTTTC	CASSLGLTAGEHGANVLTF
TRBJ2-1	TRBV27	TRBD2	NA	TGTGCCAGCAGTTTCATTAGCGGGAGTAGGGGCTCCTACAATGAGCAGTTCTTC	CASSFISGSRGSYNEQFF
TRBJ1-5	TRBV28	NA	NA	TGTGCCAGCAGTTTACTAGGACGGCTCGACAATCAGCCCCAGCATTTT	CASSLLGRLDNQPQHF
TRBJ2-7	TRBV10-3	TRBD1	few	TGTGCCATCAGAGGAGGGACAGGGGGCTACGAGCAGTACTTC	CAIRGGTGGYEQYF
TRBJ1-6	TRBV27	TRBD1	NA	TGTGCCAGCAGTTGGGACAGGGAGAGTTTTAATTCACCCCTCCACTTT	CASSWDRESFNSPLHF
TRBJ2-7	TRBV3-1	NA	many	TGTGCCAGCAGCCAAGATGGGGTACACGAGCAGTACTTC	CASSQDGVHEQYF
TRBJ2-6	TRBV6-2/TRBV6-3	NA	many	TGTGCCAGCAGTTCTCGATTATCTGGGGCCAACGTCCTGACTTTC	CASSSRLSGANVLTF
TRBJ2-4	TRBV28	NA	NA	TGTGCCAGCACCACCGGGGTAGGGCGCGCTAACATTCAGTACTTC	CASTTGVGRANIQYF
TRBJ1-1	TRBV4-1	NA	many	TGCGCCAGCAGCCACCCACTTGACGGCTTGAACACTGAAGCTTTCTTT	CASSHPLDGLNTEAFF
TRBJ2-5	TRBV3-1	NA	NA	TGTGCCGGCAGCCAAGTTCGGGAGACCCAGTACTTC	CAGSQVRETQYF
TRBJ2-1	TRBV12-3/TRBV12-4	TRBD2	many	TGTGCCAGCAGTTCTAGCGGGACCAATGAGCAGTTCTTC	CASSSSGTNEQFF
TRBJ2-3	TRBV20-1	TRBD2	NA	TGCAGTGCTAGTGGTACTAGCGATATCACAGATACGCAGTATTTT	CSASGTSDITDTQYF
TRBJ2-3	TRBV29-1	TRBD2	few	TGCAGCGGGGGGATAGCGGGAGTGGCAGATACGCAGTATTTT	CSGGIAGVADTQYF
TRBJ1-4	TRBV28	NA	few	TGTGCCAGCATGGAGAAGCTTCGTGAAAAACTGTTTTTT	CASMEKLREKLFF
TRBJ2-7	TRBV20-1	NA	NA	TGCAGTGCTAGTTGGGGGGACGAGCAGTACTTC	CSASWGDEQYF
TRBJ2-7	TRBV3-1	TRBD2	NA	TGTGCCAGCAGCCACACGACTAGCGGGAGCTACGAGCAGTACTTC	CASSHTTSGSYEQYF